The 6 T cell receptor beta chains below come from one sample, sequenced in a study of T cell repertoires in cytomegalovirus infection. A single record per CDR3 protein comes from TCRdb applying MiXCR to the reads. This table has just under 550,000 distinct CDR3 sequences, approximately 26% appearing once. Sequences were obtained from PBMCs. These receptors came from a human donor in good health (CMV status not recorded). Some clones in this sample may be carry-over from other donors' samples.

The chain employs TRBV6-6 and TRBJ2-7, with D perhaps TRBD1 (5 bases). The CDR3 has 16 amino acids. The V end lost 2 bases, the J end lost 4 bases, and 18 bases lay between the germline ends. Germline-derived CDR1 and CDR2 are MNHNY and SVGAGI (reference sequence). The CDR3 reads CASSYAGFLGSYEQYV. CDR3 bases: TGTGCCAGCAGTTACGCAGGGTTCTTGGGGTCATACGAGCAGTACGTC.

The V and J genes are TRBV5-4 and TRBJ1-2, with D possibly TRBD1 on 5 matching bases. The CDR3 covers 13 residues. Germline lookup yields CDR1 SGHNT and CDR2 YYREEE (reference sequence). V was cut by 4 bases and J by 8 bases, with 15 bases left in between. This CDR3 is CASSPVGEEGYTF. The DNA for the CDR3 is TGTGCCAGCAGCCCGGTGGGGGAGGAAGGCTACACCTTC.

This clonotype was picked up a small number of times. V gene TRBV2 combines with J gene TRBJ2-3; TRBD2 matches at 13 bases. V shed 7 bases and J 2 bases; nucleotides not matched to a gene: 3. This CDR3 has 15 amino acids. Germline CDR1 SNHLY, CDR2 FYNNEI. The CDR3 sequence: CASTGTSGTTDTQYF. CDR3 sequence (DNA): TGTGCCAGCACTGGGACTAGCGGGACCACAGATACGCAGTATTTT.

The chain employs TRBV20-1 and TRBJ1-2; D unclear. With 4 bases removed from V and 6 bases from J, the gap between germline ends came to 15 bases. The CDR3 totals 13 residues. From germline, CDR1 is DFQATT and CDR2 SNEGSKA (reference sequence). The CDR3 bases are TGCAGTGCTAAGCAGATGCTTCCCGATGGCTACACCTTC. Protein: CSAKQMLPDGYTF.

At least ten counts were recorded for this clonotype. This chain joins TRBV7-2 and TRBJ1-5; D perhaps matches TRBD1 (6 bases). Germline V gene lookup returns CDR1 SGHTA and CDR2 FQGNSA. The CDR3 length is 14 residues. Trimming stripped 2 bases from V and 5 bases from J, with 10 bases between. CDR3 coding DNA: TGTGCCAGCAGCTTATACAGGGAATATCAGCCCCAGCATTTT. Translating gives CASSLYREYQPQHF.

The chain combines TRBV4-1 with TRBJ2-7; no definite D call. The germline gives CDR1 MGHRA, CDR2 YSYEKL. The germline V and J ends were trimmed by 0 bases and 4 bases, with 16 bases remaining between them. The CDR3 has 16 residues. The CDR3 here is CASSQDPRTLPYEQYV. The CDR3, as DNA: TGCGCCAGCAGCCAAGACCCGCGGACCCTACCTTACGAGCAGTACGTC.